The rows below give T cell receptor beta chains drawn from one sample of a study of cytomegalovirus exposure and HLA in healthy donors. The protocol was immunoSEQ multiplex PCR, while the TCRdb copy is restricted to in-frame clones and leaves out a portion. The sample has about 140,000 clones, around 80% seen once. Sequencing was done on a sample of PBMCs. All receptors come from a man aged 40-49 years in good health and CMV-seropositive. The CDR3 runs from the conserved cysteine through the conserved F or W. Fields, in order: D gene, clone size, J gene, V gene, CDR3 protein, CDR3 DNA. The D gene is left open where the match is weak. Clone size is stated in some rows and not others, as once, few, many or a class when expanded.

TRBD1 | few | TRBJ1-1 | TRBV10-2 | CASRDRLNTEAFF | TGCGCCAGCAGGGACAGGCTGAACACTGAAGCTTTCTTT
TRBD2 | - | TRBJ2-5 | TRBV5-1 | CASSPGTTPWVEDQYF | TGCGCCAGCAGCCCAGGGACTACCCCGTGGGTGGAAGACCAGTACTTC
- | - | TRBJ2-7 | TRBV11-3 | CASSTKARYSYEQYF | TGTGCCAGCAGCACTAAAGCGCGGTACTCCTACGAGCAGTACTTC
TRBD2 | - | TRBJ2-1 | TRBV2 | CASRAGTRSLGEQFF | TGTGCCAGCAGGGCCGGGACTAGAAGTTTAGGTGAGCAGTTCTTC
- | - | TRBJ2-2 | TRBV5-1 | CASSGGRTNTGELFF | TGCGCCAGCAGCGGTGGGAGGACCAACACCGGGGAGCTGTTTTTT
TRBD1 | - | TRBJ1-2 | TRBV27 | CASSLLGQPANYGYTF | TGTGCCAGCAGTTTATTGGGACAGCCGGCTAACTATGGCTACACCTTC
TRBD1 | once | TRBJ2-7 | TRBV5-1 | CASSWVQGASYEQYF | TGCGCCAGCAGCTGGGTACAGGGGGCGTCCTACGAGCAGTACTTC
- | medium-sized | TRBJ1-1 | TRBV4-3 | CASSQAETVRPFF | TGCGCCAGCAGCCAGGCTGAAACGGTGAGGCCTTTCTTT
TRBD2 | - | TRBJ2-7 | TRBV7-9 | CASSLLGRGIYEQYF | TGTGCCAGCAGCCTCTTGGGGAGGGGAATCTACGAGCAGTACTTC
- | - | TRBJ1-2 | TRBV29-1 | CSVGSGNYGYTF | TGCAGCGTTGGATCGGGTAACTATGGCTACACCTTC
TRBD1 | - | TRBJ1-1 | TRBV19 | CASSIGRTGGLLNTEAFF | TGTGCCAGTAGTATAGGACGGACAGGGGGCTTATTGAACACTGAAGCTTTCTTT
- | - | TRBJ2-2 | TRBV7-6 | CASSRKGADTGELFF | TGTGCCAGCAGCCGCAAAGGGGCTGACACCGGGGAGCTGTTTTTT
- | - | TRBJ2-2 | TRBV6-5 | CASSYPFTGELFF | TGTGCCAGCAGTTACCCATTCACCGGGGAGCTGTTTTTT
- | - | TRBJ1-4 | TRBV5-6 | CASSSGEGKGSNEKLFF | TGTGCCAGCAGCTCCGGGGAGGGGAAAGGGTCTAATGAAAAACTGTTTTTT
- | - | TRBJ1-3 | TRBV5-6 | CASSSWGGLLPGNTIYF | TGTGCCAGCAGCTCCTGGGGGGGGCTTCTCCCTGGAAACACCATATATTTT
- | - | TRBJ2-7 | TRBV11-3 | CASSLDPSSLSGQYF | TGTGCCAGCAGCTTAGATCCCTCCTCCTTGTCCGGGCAGTACTTC
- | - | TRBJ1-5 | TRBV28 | CASRPGTRVLMPQHF | TGTGCCAGCAGGCCCGGAACCAGGGTACTTATGCCCCAGCATTTT
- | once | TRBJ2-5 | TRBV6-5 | CASSYSTAQETQYF | TGTGCCAGCAGTTACAGTACAGCACAAGAGACCCAGTACTTC
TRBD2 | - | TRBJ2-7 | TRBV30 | CAWSKVRLAGLPREQYF | TGTGCCTGGAGTAAGGTCCGGCTAGCGGGCCTACCGAGGGAGCAGTACTTC
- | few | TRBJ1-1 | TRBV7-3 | CASSLLGTEAFF | TGTGCCAGCAGCTTACTAGGCACTGAAGCTTTCTTT
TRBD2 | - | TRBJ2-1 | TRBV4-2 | CASSRAAGAGNEQFF | TGTGCCAGCAGCCGCGCGGCGGGAGCAGGAAATGAGCAGTTCTTC
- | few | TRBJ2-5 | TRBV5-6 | CASSLPGNQETQYF | TGTGCCAGCAGCTTGCCAGGGAATCAAGAGACCCAGTACTTC
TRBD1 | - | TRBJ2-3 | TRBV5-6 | CASSLAGTGTPDTQYF | TGTGCCAGCAGCTTGGCCGGGACAGGGACCCCAGATACGCAGTATTTT
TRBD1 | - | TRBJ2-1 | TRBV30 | CAWSFRGQGIYNEQFF | TGTGCCTGGAGTTTTCGGGGACAGGGGATTTACAATGAGCAGTTCTTC
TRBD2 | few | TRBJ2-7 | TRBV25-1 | CASSEFLAGDYEQYF | TGTGCCAGCAGTGAATTTCTAGCGGGAGACTACGAGCAGTACTTC
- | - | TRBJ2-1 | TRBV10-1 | CASSELVYNEQFF | TGCGCCAGCAGCGAGCTAGTGTACAATGAGCAGTTCTTC
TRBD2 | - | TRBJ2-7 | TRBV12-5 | CASGLVRASGRIEQYF | TGTGCTAGTGGTTTGGTAAGGGCTAGCGGCAGAATCGAGCAGTACTTC
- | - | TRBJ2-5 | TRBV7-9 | CASSSTQRSVQYF | TGTGCCAGCAGCTCCACCCAGCGGTCGGTCCAGTACTTC
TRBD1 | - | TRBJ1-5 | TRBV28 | CASRSPGQGFNQPQHF | TGTGCCAGCAGGTCACCGGGACAGGGCTTCAATCAGCCCCAGCATTTT
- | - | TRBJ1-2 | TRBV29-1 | CSATPSTDTNYGYTF | TGCAGCGCTACCCCATCGACAGATACTAACTATGGCTACACCTTC
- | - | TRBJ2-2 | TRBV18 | CASSASSVTGELFF | TGTGCCAGCTCAGCATCTAGCGTCACCGGGGAGCTGTTTTTT
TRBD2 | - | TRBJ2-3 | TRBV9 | CASNRFGGIGTDTQYF | TGTGCCAGCAACCGTTTCGGGGGGATTGGCACAGATACGCAGTATTTT